Listed below are T cell receptor beta chains from one sample, sequenced in a study of human T cells and chemical hapten exposure. TCRdb processed the RACE reads anew with MiXCR; each CDR3 protein has one entry. The sample lists more than 80,000 distinct CDR3 sequences; roughly 7.1% were seen once. Sample: whole blood, taken in connection with sensitization to the hapten diphenylcyclopropenone (DPC). These receptors were obtained from a woman between 25 and 40 years old with alopecia areata. Some clones in this sample may be carry-over from other donors' samples. CDR3s include the opening cysteine and the closing phenylalanine or tryptophan. The order of the fields is CDR3 length, J gene, D gene, clone size, V gene, CDR3 protein, CDR3 DNA. A D gene is named only where the DNA matches it firmly. Rows may omit the clone size; those that give it use once, few, many or a size class.

length: 15
J: TRBJ2-3
D: TRBD2
size: NA
V: TRBV12-3/TRBV12-4
CDR3: CASRLTSGGGDTQYF
DNA: TGTGCCAGCAGGCTGACTAGCGGGGGAGGTGATACGCAGTATTTT

length: 14
J: TRBJ2-7
D: TRBD1
size: few
V: TRBV30
CDR3: CAWNGQGKSDEQYF
DNA: TGTGCCTGGAACGGACAGGGGAAAAGTGACGAGCAGTACTTC

length: 14
J: TRBJ1-5
D: TRBD1
size: NA
V: TRBV20-1
CDR3: CSAEQGAGNQPQHF
DNA: TGCAGTGCCGAACAGGGGGCAGGAAATCAGCCCCAGCATTTT

length: 19
J: TRBJ2-1
D: TRBD2
size: many
V: TRBV4-2
CDR3: CASRTGSGTGTSALGEQFF
DNA: TGTGCCAGCAGAACGGGTTCTGGGACCGGGACTAGCGCGCTGGGAGAGCAGTTCTTC

length: 15
J: TRBJ1-3
D: NA
size: few
V: TRBV18
CDR3: CASSAGLTSGNTIYF
DNA: TGTGCCAGCTCAGCCGGCCTGACCTCTGGAAACACCATATATTTT

length: 14
J: TRBJ1-6
D: TRBD1
size: many
V: TRBV20-1
CDR3: CSALMGQGASPLHF
DNA: TGCAGTGCCCTAATGGGGCAGGGGGCCTCACCCCTCCACTTT

length: 17
J: TRBJ1-2
D: TRBD1
size: many
V: TRBV12-3/TRBV12-4
CDR3: CASRPGGTGRAEDGYTF
DNA: TGTGCCAGCAGGCCAGGGGGTACAGGGAGGGCCGAAGATGGCTACACCTTC

length: 15
J: TRBJ1-1
D: NA
size: few
V: TRBV7-9
CDR3: CASSFASSGNTEAFF
DNA: TGTGCCAGCAGCTTCGCATCCTCGGGGAACACTGAAGCTTTCTTT

length: 13
J: TRBJ1-5
D: NA
size: NA
V: TRBV7-2
CDR3: CASSLGEGVAQHF
DNA: TGTGCCAGCAGCTTAGGAGAGGGGGTCGCCCAGCATTTT

length: 15
J: TRBJ2-1
D: TRBD1
size: many
V: TRBV11-2
CDR3: CASSLLGQGSNEQFF
DNA: TGTGCCAGCAGCTTACTTGGACAGGGTAGCAATGAGCAGTTCTTC

length: 13
J: TRBJ1-2
D: NA
size: NA
V: TRBV28
CDR3: CASSLRVLEGYTF
DNA: TGTGCCAGCAGTTTAAGGGTTTTGGAAGGCTACACCTTC

length: 14
J: TRBJ2-2
D: NA
size: many
V: TRBV24-1
CDR3: CATSPGQGTGELFF
DNA: TGTGCCACCAGCCCAGGGCAGGGCACCGGGGAGCTGTTTTTT

length: 17
J: TRBJ1-2
D: NA
size: many
V: TRBV12-3/TRBV12-4
CDR3: CASNRIGTRDSNYGYTF
DNA: TGTGCCAGCAATCGCATCGGGACAAGAGACAGTAACTATGGCTACACCTTC

length: 13
J: TRBJ1-5
D: NA
size: many
V: TRBV24-1
CDR3: CATQGTANQPQHF
DNA: TGTGCCACCCAGGGGACGGCGAATCAGCCCCAGCATTTT

length: 16
J: TRBJ2-3
D: TRBD2
size: NA
V: TRBV7-2
CDR3: CASSLSGGALGDTQYF
DNA: TGTGCCAGCAGCTTATCCGGGGGGGCTTTAGGTGATACGCAGTATTTT

length: 12
J: TRBJ1-1
D: NA
size: many
V: TRBV12-3/TRBV12-4
CDR3: CASSRRQAEAFF
DNA: TGTGCCAGCAGTCGACGCCAGGCTGAAGCTTTCTTT

length: 14
J: TRBJ1-2
D: NA
size: few
V: TRBV15
CDR3: CATSSRGSGYGYTF
DNA: TGTGCCACCAGCAGCAGGGGCTCGGGGTATGGCTACACCTTC

length: 19
J: TRBJ1-1
D: TRBD1
size: NA
V: TRBV7-3
CDR3: CASSLTGQGRALMNTEAFF
DNA: TGTGCCAGCAGCTTAACAGGACAGGGGAGGGCTTTAATGAACACTGAAGCTTTCTTT

length: 11
J: TRBJ2-5
D: NA
size: NA
V: TRBV3-1
CDR3: CASSQSGTQYF
DNA: TGTGCCAGCAGCCAAAGCGGGACCCAGTACTTC

length: 17
J: TRBJ1-2
D: NA
size: many
V: TRBV7-8
CDR3: CASSYPPWQGSNYGYTF
DNA: TGTGCCAGCAGTTATCCCCCATGGCAGGGTAGCAACTATGGCTACACCTTC

length: 13
J: TRBJ2-3
D: NA
size: many
V: TRBV6-1
CDR3: CASSTGEVDTQYF
DNA: TGTGCCAGCAGTACAGGGGAGGTAGATACGCAGTATTTT

length: 12
J: TRBJ1-1
D: NA
size: many
V: TRBV7-4
CDR3: CASSEDSVKAFF
DNA: TGTGCCAGCAGCGAAGACAGTGTCAAAGCTTTCTTT

length: 13
J: TRBJ1-1
D: NA
size: many
V: TRBV5-6
CDR3: CASSSQTNTEAFF
DNA: TGTGCCAGCAGCAGTCAGACGAACACTGAAGCTTTCTTT

length: 15
J: TRBJ1-1
D: NA
size: many
V: TRBV20-1
CDR3: CSAKEGILVNTEAFF
DNA: TGCAGTGCGAAAGAGGGGATTTTGGTGAACACTGAAGCTTTCTTT